These T cell receptor beta chains were read from a single sample in a study of beta chain features in type 1 diabetes. Libraries were prepared by immunoSEQ multiplex PCR; TCRdb keeps only in-frame clonotypes and omits some of them. The sample has some 700,000 clones, 13% seen once. Sequenced material: naive CD4+ T cells from blood. These receptor sequences come from a man aged 18 to 35 with type 1 diabetes. Each CDR3 is given with its conserved first and last residue. D genes are given only for firm matches. Not every row has a clone size; where given, it reads once, few, many or a size class.

d_call: -; cdr3_length: 13; v_call: TRBV5-6; j_call: TRBJ2-4; clone_size: -; cdr3_nt: TGTGCCAGCAGCTTGTTGGTGGGAAACATTCAGTACTTC; cdr3_aa: CASSLLVGNIQYF
d_call: -; cdr3_length: 15; v_call: TRBV7-8; j_call: TRBJ2-5; clone_size: few; cdr3_nt: TGTGCCAGCAGCACAACATCAGGGTCCCAAGAGACCCAGTACTTC; cdr3_aa: CASSTTSGSQETQYF
d_call: TRBD2; cdr3_length: 16; v_call: TRBV9; j_call: TRBJ2-1; clone_size: -; cdr3_nt: TGTGCCAGCAGCCTTAGTTGGGGGGGAACCCACAATGAGCAGTTCTTC; cdr3_aa: CASSLSWGGTHNEQFF
d_call: -; cdr3_length: 14; v_call: TRBV7-9; j_call: TRBJ2-7; clone_size: few; cdr3_nt: TGTGCCAGCACCAATAGGGGTGAAGGCCGGGAGCAGTACTTC; cdr3_aa: CASTNRGEGREQYF
d_call: -; cdr3_length: 11; v_call: TRBV7-9; j_call: TRBJ1-3; clone_size: few; cdr3_nt: TGTGCCAGCAGCTTACAACACACCATATATTTT; cdr3_aa: CASSLQHTIYF
d_call: -; cdr3_length: 17; v_call: TRBV19; j_call: TRBJ1-1; clone_size: few; cdr3_nt: TGTGCCAGTAGTATGACTGCTCCGGGACGTAGGAACACTGAAGCTTTCTTT; cdr3_aa: CASSMTAPGRRNTEAFF
d_call: -; cdr3_length: 16; v_call: TRBV6-5; j_call: TRBJ1-1; clone_size: -; cdr3_nt: TGTGCCAGCAGTTACGGGTCCCAGGGAATGAACACTGAAGCTTTCTTT; cdr3_aa: CASSYGSQGMNTEAFF
d_call: -; cdr3_length: 13; v_call: TRBV30; j_call: TRBJ1-1; clone_size: few; cdr3_nt: TGTGCCTGGAGGGTCTGGGAGAACACTGAAGCTTTCTTT; cdr3_aa: CAWRVWENTEAFF
d_call: TRBD1; cdr3_length: 13; v_call: TRBV28; j_call: TRBJ2-1; clone_size: -; cdr3_nt: TGTGCCAGCAGAGGGACAGCCTACAATGAGCAGTTCTTC; cdr3_aa: CASRGTAYNEQFF
d_call: -; cdr3_length: 13; v_call: TRBV29-1; j_call: TRBJ1-5; clone_size: -; cdr3_nt: TGCAGCGTTGAAGGGCAGGGAGGTCAGCCCCAGCATTTT; cdr3_aa: CSVEGQGGQPQHF
d_call: -; cdr3_length: 13; v_call: TRBV30; j_call: TRBJ1-5; clone_size: few; cdr3_nt: TGTGCCTGGAGCCGGGGGGGGCAGCAGCCCCAGCATTTT; cdr3_aa: CAWSRGGQQPQHF
d_call: TRBD1; cdr3_length: 13; v_call: TRBV29-1; j_call: TRBJ1-1; clone_size: few; cdr3_nt: TGCAGCGTGTTCAGACAGGGCGTGGATGAAGCTTTCTTT; cdr3_aa: CSVFRQGVDEAFF
d_call: -; cdr3_length: 13; v_call: TRBV29-1; j_call: TRBJ1-6; clone_size: few; cdr3_nt: TGCGCGACGGTACAGGGTTATAATTCACCCCTCCACTTT; cdr3_aa: CATVQGYNSPLHF
d_call: -; cdr3_length: 14; v_call: TRBV7-9; j_call: TRBJ2-5; clone_size: few; cdr3_nt: TGTGCCAGCAGCTTAGACCAGGGGCGAGAGACCCAGTACTTC; cdr3_aa: CASSLDQGRETQYF
d_call: -; cdr3_length: 12; v_call: TRBV29-1; j_call: TRBJ2-7; clone_size: -; cdr3_nt: TGCAGCGTTGGGTCCCTTTCCTACGAGCAGTACTTC; cdr3_aa: CSVGSLSYEQYF
d_call: -; cdr3_length: 11; v_call: TRBV28; j_call: TRBJ1-6; clone_size: -; cdr3_nt: TGTGCCAGCAAAGGGGAGTCACCCCTCCACTTT; cdr3_aa: CASKGESPLHF
d_call: -; cdr3_length: 15; v_call: TRBV7-2; j_call: TRBJ1-1; clone_size: few; cdr3_nt: TGTGCCAGCAGCTTAGTCGCCCGAGGGAGTACTGAAGCTTTCTTT; cdr3_aa: CASSLVARGSTEAFF
d_call: -; cdr3_length: 13; v_call: TRBV25-1; j_call: TRBJ1-6; clone_size: few; cdr3_nt: TGTGCCAGCAGTGGGTTGACTACTTCACCCCTCCACTTT; cdr3_aa: CASSGLTTSPLHF
d_call: -; cdr3_length: 14; v_call: TRBV19; j_call: TRBJ1-5; clone_size: -; cdr3_nt: TGTGCCAGTAGTATCCTCAGCTACAATCAGCCCCAGCATTTT; cdr3_aa: CASSILSYNQPQHF
d_call: -; cdr3_length: 13; v_call: TRBV10-1; j_call: TRBJ2-1; clone_size: -; cdr3_nt: TGCGCCAGCAGTGAGGGTTGGGACACCGAGCAGTTCTTC; cdr3_aa: CASSEGWDTEQFF
d_call: -; cdr3_length: 15; v_call: TRBV7-2; j_call: TRBJ1-6; clone_size: few; cdr3_nt: TGTGCCAGCAGCCCGGGGGAGGGCTTTAGGTCACCCCTCCACTTT; cdr3_aa: CASSPGEGFRSPLHF
d_call: -; cdr3_length: 13; v_call: TRBV7-8; j_call: TRBJ2-5; clone_size: -; cdr3_nt: TGTGCCAGCAGCTTAGCAGTGGCAGAGACCCAGTACTTC; cdr3_aa: CASSLAVAETQYF
d_call: -; cdr3_length: 14; v_call: TRBV29-1; j_call: TRBJ1-2; clone_size: -; cdr3_nt: TGCAGCGCCCGGGACCTACAAGCTAACTATGGCTACACCTTC; cdr3_aa: CSARDLQANYGYTF
d_call: -; cdr3_length: 14; v_call: TRBV10-3; j_call: TRBJ2-2; clone_size: once; cdr3_nt: TGTGCCATCAGTGAAGGACTGAACACCGGGGAGCTGTTTTTT; cdr3_aa: CAISEGLNTGELFF
d_call: -; cdr3_length: 13; v_call: TRBV6-5; j_call: TRBJ2-6; clone_size: -; cdr3_nt: TGTGCCAGCAGTTCGACTGGGGCCAACGTCCTGACTTTC; cdr3_aa: CASSSTGANVLTF
d_call: -; cdr3_length: 14; v_call: TRBV18; j_call: TRBJ1-2; clone_size: -; cdr3_nt: TGTGCCAGCTCACCATCGGACGGGAACTATGGCTACACCTTC; cdr3_aa: CASSPSDGNYGYTF
d_call: -; cdr3_length: 14; v_call: TRBV18; j_call: TRBJ2-1; clone_size: few; cdr3_nt: TGTGCCAGCTCACCCGGCGGAAGTCGGAGTGAGCAGTTCTTC; cdr3_aa: CASSPGGSRSEQFF
d_call: -; cdr3_length: 15; v_call: TRBV12-2; j_call: TRBJ2-2; clone_size: few; cdr3_nt: TGTGCAAGTCCCAAAACTAACAGGAGCACCGGGGAGCTGTTTTTT; cdr3_aa: CASPKTNRSTGELFF
d_call: TRBD1; cdr3_length: 14; v_call: TRBV2; j_call: TRBJ1-5; clone_size: -; cdr3_nt: TGTGCCAGCAGGGACAGGCTTAGCAATCAGCCCCAGCATTTT; cdr3_aa: CASRDRLSNQPQHF
d_call: -; cdr3_length: 14; v_call: TRBV14; j_call: TRBJ2-5; clone_size: few; cdr3_nt: TGTGCCAGCAGCCCCGACAGGAACCAAGAGACCCAGTACTTC; cdr3_aa: CASSPDRNQETQYF
d_call: -; cdr3_length: 11; v_call: TRBV6-4; j_call: TRBJ2-1; clone_size: few; cdr3_nt: TGTGCCAGCAGTGACTCCGGTGAGCAGTTCTTC; cdr3_aa: CASSDSGEQFF
d_call: TRBD1; cdr3_length: 14; v_call: TRBV6-5; j_call: TRBJ2-7; clone_size: few; cdr3_nt: TGTGCCAGCAGTTACGCGGGACAGGGCTACGAGCAGTACTTC; cdr3_aa: CASSYAGQGYEQYF
d_call: -; cdr3_length: 17; v_call: TRBV7-8; j_call: TRBJ2-3; clone_size: few; cdr3_nt: TGTGCCAGCAGCTTTTCCACAGGGGAGGGGGCCTCAGATACGCAGTATTTT; cdr3_aa: CASSFSTGEGASDTQYF
d_call: -; cdr3_length: 12; v_call: TRBV6-5; j_call: TRBJ1-4; clone_size: -; cdr3_nt: TGTGCCAGCAGGAATACAGGAGAAAAACTGTTTTTT; cdr3_aa: CASRNTGEKLFF
d_call: TRBD2; cdr3_length: 16; v_call: TRBV27; j_call: TRBJ2-1; clone_size: -; cdr3_nt: TGTGCCAGCAGTCCACGGCCTGGCGGGGGTGAGGGTGAGCAGTTCTTC; cdr3_aa: CASSPRPGGGEGEQFF
d_call: TRBD1; cdr3_length: 18; v_call: TRBV7-9; j_call: TRBJ1-4; clone_size: -; cdr3_nt: TGTGCCAGCAGCTTAGGAGGGTACAGGGGGCGCGATAATGAAAAACTGTTTTTT; cdr3_aa: CASSLGGYRGRDNEKLFF
d_call: -; cdr3_length: 18; v_call: TRBV18; j_call: TRBJ2-3; clone_size: -; cdr3_nt: TGTGCCAGCTCACCACGACGGGTAGGCTCACAATTCACAGATACGCAGTATTTT; cdr3_aa: CASSPRRVGSQFTDTQYF
d_call: -; cdr3_length: 17; v_call: TRBV7-3; j_call: TRBJ2-3; clone_size: -; cdr3_nt: TGTGCCAGCAGCTCCCTCCCGGCGGTCCCGGGGGCAGATACGCAGTATTTT; cdr3_aa: CASSSLPAVPGADTQYF
d_call: TRBD2; cdr3_length: 17; v_call: TRBV5-1; j_call: TRBJ2-7; clone_size: -; cdr3_nt: TGCGCCAGCAGCTTGGCGCCTAGCGGGACCGCCTCCTACGAGCAGTACTTC; cdr3_aa: CASSLAPSGTASYEQYF
d_call: -; cdr3_length: 11; v_call: TRBV5-1; j_call: TRBJ1-1; clone_size: -; cdr3_nt: TGCGCCAGCAGCTTAGACACTGAAGCTTTCTTT; cdr3_aa: CASSLDTEAFF
d_call: TRBD1; cdr3_length: 15; v_call: TRBV29-1; j_call: TRBJ1-1; clone_size: -; cdr3_nt: TGCAGCGCGGCCGGGACAGGGCGGCTGGACACTGAAGCTTTCTTT; cdr3_aa: CSAAGTGRLDTEAFF
d_call: TRBD2; cdr3_length: 17; v_call: TRBV19; j_call: TRBJ2-7; clone_size: few; cdr3_nt: TGTGCCAGTAGTAAAAGGACTAGCGGGGGGACCATCTACGAGCAGTACTTC; cdr3_aa: CASSKRTSGGTIYEQYF
d_call: -; cdr3_length: 13; v_call: TRBV10-3; j_call: TRBJ2-7; clone_size: few; cdr3_nt: TGTGCCATCAGTGAGTTTCTTGACAGGGAGCAGTACTTC; cdr3_aa: CAISEFLDREQYF
d_call: -; cdr3_length: 15; v_call: TRBV15; j_call: TRBJ2-7; clone_size: -; cdr3_nt: TGTGCCACCAGCAGAGATGGTCGAGGGGAATACGAGCAGTACTTC; cdr3_aa: CATSRDGRGEYEQYF
d_call: -; cdr3_length: 17; v_call: TRBV9; j_call: TRBJ1-6; clone_size: -; cdr3_nt: TGTGCCAGCAGCGTAAACCGACAGAGTTACTATAATTCACCCCTCCACTTT; cdr3_aa: CASSVNRQSYYNSPLHF
d_call: -; cdr3_length: 15; v_call: TRBV28; j_call: TRBJ1-3; clone_size: few; cdr3_nt: TGTGCCAGCAGTTTTAGTGGAGCCTCTGGAAACACCATATATTTT; cdr3_aa: CASSFSGASGNTIYF
d_call: -; cdr3_length: 13; v_call: TRBV7-7; j_call: TRBJ2-3; clone_size: -; cdr3_nt: TGTGCTAGCAGCCCCACAGGGTTAGATACGCAGTATTTT; cdr3_aa: CASSPTGLDTQYF
d_call: TRBD1; cdr3_length: 14; v_call: TRBV7-3; j_call: TRBJ1-1; clone_size: -; cdr3_nt: TGTGCCAGCAGCTCCAGACAGGGGGTCACTGAAGCTTTCTTT; cdr3_aa: CASSSRQGVTEAFF
d_call: -; cdr3_length: 17; v_call: TRBV7-3; j_call: TRBJ2-2; clone_size: -; cdr3_nt: TGTGCCAGCAGCTTAATGTGGGGAAACCCTAACACCGGGGAGCTGTTTTTT; cdr3_aa: CASSLMWGNPNTGELFF
d_call: -; cdr3_length: 11; v_call: TRBV18; j_call: TRBJ2-5; clone_size: -; cdr3_nt: TGTGCCAGCTCACCGGGCGAGACCCAGTACTTC; cdr3_aa: CASSPGETQYF
d_call: -; cdr3_length: 15; v_call: TRBV19; j_call: TRBJ1-4; clone_size: few; cdr3_nt: TGTGCCACCCGATATGGGGACGCAACTAATGAAAAACTGTTTTTT; cdr3_aa: CATRYGDATNEKLFF
d_call: -; cdr3_length: 13; v_call: TRBV14; j_call: TRBJ1-6; clone_size: -; cdr3_nt: TGTGCCAGCAGCCTTCTCTATAATTCACCCCTCCACTTT; cdr3_aa: CASSLLYNSPLHF